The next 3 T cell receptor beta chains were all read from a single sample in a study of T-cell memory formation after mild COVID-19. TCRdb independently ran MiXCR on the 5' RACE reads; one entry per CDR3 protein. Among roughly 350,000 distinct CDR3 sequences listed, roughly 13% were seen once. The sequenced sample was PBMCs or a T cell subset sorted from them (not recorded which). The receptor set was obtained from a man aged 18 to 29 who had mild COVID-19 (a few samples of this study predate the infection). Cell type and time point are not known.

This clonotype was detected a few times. The CDR3 nucleotides read TGCGCCAGCAGCCAAGTCTTAGGCCTTAGCAATCAGCCCCAGCATTTT. Its translation: CASSQVLGLSNQPQHF. V gene TRBV4-1 combines with J gene TRBJ1-5; D not resolved. CDR1 MGHRA and CDR2 YSYEKL come from the germline V gene. With 1 base removed from V and 0 bases from J, the gap between germline ends came to 10 bases. The CDR3 extends over 16 amino acids.

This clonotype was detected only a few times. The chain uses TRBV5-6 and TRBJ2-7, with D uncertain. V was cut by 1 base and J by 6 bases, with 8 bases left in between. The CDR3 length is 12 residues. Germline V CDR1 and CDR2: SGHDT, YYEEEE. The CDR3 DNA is TGTGCCAGCAGCTTGTACCCCGGCGAGCAGTACTTC. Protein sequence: CASSLYPGEQYF.

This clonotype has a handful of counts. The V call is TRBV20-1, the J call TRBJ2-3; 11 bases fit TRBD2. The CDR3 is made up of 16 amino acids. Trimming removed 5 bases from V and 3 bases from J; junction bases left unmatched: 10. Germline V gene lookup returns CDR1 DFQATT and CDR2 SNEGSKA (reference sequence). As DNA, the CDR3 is TGCAGTGCTCAAGCCATACTAGCGGGGGTTACAGATACGCAGTATTTT. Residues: CSAQAILAGVTDTQYF.